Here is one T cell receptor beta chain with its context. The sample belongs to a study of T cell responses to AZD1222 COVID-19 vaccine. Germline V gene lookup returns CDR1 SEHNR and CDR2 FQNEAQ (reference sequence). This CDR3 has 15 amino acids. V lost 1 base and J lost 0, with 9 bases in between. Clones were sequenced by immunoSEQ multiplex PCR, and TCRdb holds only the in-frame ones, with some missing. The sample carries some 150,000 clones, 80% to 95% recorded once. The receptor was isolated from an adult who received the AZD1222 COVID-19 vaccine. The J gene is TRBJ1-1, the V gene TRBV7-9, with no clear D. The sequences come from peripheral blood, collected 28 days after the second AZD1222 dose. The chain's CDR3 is CASSLGGAMNTEAFF. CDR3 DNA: TGTGCCAGCAGCTTAGGCGGCGCAATGAACACTGAAGCTTTCTTT. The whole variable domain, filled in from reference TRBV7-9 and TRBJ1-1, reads DTGVSQNPRHKITKRGQNVTFRCDPISEHNRLYWYRQTLGQGPEFLTYFQNEAQLEKSRLLSDRFSAERPKGSFSTLEIQRTEQGDSAMYLCASSLGGAMNTEAFFGQGTRLTVV.